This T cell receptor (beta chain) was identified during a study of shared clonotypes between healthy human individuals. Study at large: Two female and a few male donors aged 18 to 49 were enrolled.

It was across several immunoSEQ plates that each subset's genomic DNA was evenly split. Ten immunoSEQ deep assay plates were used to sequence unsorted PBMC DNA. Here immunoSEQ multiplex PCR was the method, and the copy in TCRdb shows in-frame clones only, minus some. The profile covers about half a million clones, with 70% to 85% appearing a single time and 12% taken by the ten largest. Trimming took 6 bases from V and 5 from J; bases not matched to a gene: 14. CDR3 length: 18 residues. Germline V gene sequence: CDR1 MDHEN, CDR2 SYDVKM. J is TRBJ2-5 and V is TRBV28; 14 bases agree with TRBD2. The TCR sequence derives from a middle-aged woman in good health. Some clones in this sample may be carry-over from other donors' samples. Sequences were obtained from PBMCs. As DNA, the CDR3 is TGTGCCAGCAGCCTTAACCCGGGACTAGCGGGAGTGTGGGAGACCCAGTACTTC. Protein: CASSLNPGLAGVWETQYF.